This passage covers 19 T cell receptor beta chains from one sample sequenced in a study of cytomegalovirus exposure and HLA in healthy donors. Researchers ran the PCR with 60 Vbeta and 13 Jbeta primers. Sequencing used immunoSEQ multiplex PCR; TCRdb keeps in-frame clones, though not all of them. The sample consists of some 130,000 clones, about 80% of them appearing once. Sequenced sample: PBMCs. The receptors were gathered from a male donor in good health and CMV-seropositive.

The genes are TRBV4-1 and TRBJ1-3; D unclear. CDR3 length: 13 amino acids. CDR1 is MGHRA, CDR2 YSYEKL, per germline. Between the trimmed V and J ends, which lost 3 bases and 4 bases, there was a span of 7 bases. In DNA form, the CDR3 reads TGCGCCAGCAGCCACCGGGAAGGAAACACCATATATTTT. Translating gives CASSHREGNTIYF.

V is TRBV10-3 and J is TRBJ2-1; D might be TRBD1 (6 bases). The CDR3 has 13 amino acids. The ends were cut back, 6 bases at V and 6 bases at J, with 12 bases in the middle. Germline V gene lookup returns CDR1 ENHRY and CDR2 SYGVKD. The CDR3 DNA is TGTGCCATCAGACAGGGTCCGGGCAATGAGCAGTTCTTC. This gives the protein CAIRQGPGNEQFF.

The rearrangement joins TRBV6-1 to TRBJ2-3, with TRBD1 matching 8 bases. The V gene's germline CDR1 is MNHNS and CDR2 SASEGT. The CDR3 is 12 residues long. The trim removed 2 bases at V and 9 bases at J, leaving 1 base unmatched. The DNA for the CDR3 is TGTGCCAGCAGTGAAAACAGGGGGACGCAGTATTTT. Translating it yields CASSENRGTQYF.

As regards this clone: A read error may account for a junction end that differs from germline. This rearrangement joins TRBV27 to TRBJ2-7; perhaps TRBD1 as D (6 bases). This CDR3 is built from 15 residues. Germline V gives CDR1 MNHEY, CDR2 SMNVEV (reference sequence). The CDR3, as DNA: TGTGCCAGCAGTCAGGGGACGCTTAGCTCCTACGAGCAGCACTTC. This gives the protein CASSQGTLSSYEQHF.

The chain joins TRBV2 to TRBJ2-2; TRBD2 might be the D (5 bases). Germline V CDR1 and CDR2: SNHLY, FYNNEI. The CDR3 is made up of 16 amino acids. Trimming took 4 bases from V and 6 from J, leaving 18 bases between them. The CDR3 region has the DNA TGTGCCAGCAGTGCTGTGGCATCCGGGATCCCCGGGGAGCTGTTTTTT. It specifies CASSAVASGIPGELFF.

This CDR3 is CASSQPPGTYDEQFF. CDR3 in DNA: TGTGCCAGCAGCCAACCCCCCGGGACTTACGATGAGCAGTTCTTC. The chain employs TRBV7-9 and TRBJ2-1; TRBD2 is a possible D gene (6 bases). The CDR3 is made up of 15 amino acids. Trimming pared 5 bases from V and 8 bases from J, leaving 19 bases between. Germline loops: CDR1 SEHNR, CDR2 FQNEAQ (reference sequence).

The sample holds a few counts of this clone. The chain carries TRBV20-1 and TRBJ2-3; D unclear. V was clipped by 4 bases and J by 9 bases, with 11 bases between them. CDR1 is DFQATT and CDR2 is SNEGSKA in the germline V gene (reference sequence). This CDR3 comprises 11 residues. CDR3 nucleotide sequence: TGCAGTGCTACCCTAACCCCCACGCAGTATTTT. Its translation: CSATLTPTQYF.

This clone was found once. The V call is TRBV14, the J call TRBJ2-7; 8 nucleotides agree with TRBD1. V shed 6 bases and J 5 bases; nucleotides not matched to a gene: 9. Germline assignment: CDR1 SGHDN and CDR2 FVKESK. The CDR3 runs 14 residues. CDR3 residues: CASRQQGVGHEQYF. The CDR3 bases are TGTGCCAGCAGGCAACAGGGGGTGGGCCACGAGCAGTACTTC.

The CDR3 sequence: CASSQDQGAGEAFF. The CDR3 region has the DNA TGTGCCAGCAGCCAAGACCAGGGGGCAGGAGAAGCTTTCTTT. This chain connects TRBV14 to TRBJ1-1; 8 nucleotides line up with TRBD1. Germline CDR1 reads SGHDN; CDR2 reads FVKESK. Trimming at V came to 0 bases and at J to 8 bases, leaving 5 bases not matched to a gene. The CDR3 has 14 amino acids.

The genes are TRBV5-6 and TRBJ2-3, with D possibly matching TRBD2 (6 bases). V was clipped by 4 bases and J by 0 bases, with 18 bases between them. Per germline, CDR1 SGHDT and CDR2 YYEEEE. CDR3 size: 17 residues. Here the CDR3 DNA reads TGTGCCAGCAGCCAGGGAGGAGCGGAACTTAGCACAGATACGCAGTATTTT. Residues: CASSQGGAELSTDTQYF.

J is TRBJ2-1 and V is TRBV7-3, with TRBD2 matching 7 bases. Looked up from germline, CDR1 is SGHTA and CDR2 is FQGTGA. This CDR3 contains 15 residues. V lost 3 bases and J lost 1; bases outside the gene matches: 3. CDR3 in amino acids: CASSFTSVSYNEQFF. The CDR3 DNA follows: TGTGCCAGCAGCTTCACTAGCGTATCCTACAATGAGCAGTTCTTC. The full variable domain, its missing parts supplied by reference TRBV7-3 and TRBJ2-1, is GAGVSQTPSNKVTEKGKYVELRCDPISGHTALYWYRQSLGQGPEFLIYFQGTGAADDSGLPNDRFFAVRPEGSVSTLKIQRTERGDSAVYLCASSFTSVSYNEQFFGPGTRLTVL.

This clone appeared a few times. The chain has TRBV4-2 and TRBJ2-3; D is uncertain. Trimming took off 0 bases at V and 8 bases at J, with 9 bases between the two ends. From germline, CDR1 is LGHNA and CDR2 YNFKEQ. The CDR3 covers 13 residues. DNA for the CDR3: TGTGCCAGCAGCCAAGATTGGCGAGGTACGCAGTATTTT. Translation: CASSQDWRGTQYF.

The chain carries TRBV6-6 and TRBJ2-7; weak D call: TRBD2 (6 bases). The CDR3 totals 13 residues. Deletions cut 5 bases from V and 7 bases from J, with 15 bases between. The germline V gene has CDR1 MNHNY and CDR2 SVGAGI (reference sequence). The CDR3 loop is CASSLDGGNEQYF. CDR3 nucleotide sequence: TGTGCCAGCAGTCTCGACGGGGGTAATGAGCAGTACTTC.

This clone was seen a single time. V gene TRBV6-1 combines with J gene TRBJ2-1, with 10 bases aligning to TRBD2. CDR3 length: 15 residues. After removal of 3 bases from V and 4 bases from J, the junction contained 3 bases not matched to a gene. In germline, CDR1 is MNHNS, CDR2 SASEGT. CDR3: CASSDLAGEYNEQFF. CDR3 DNA sequence: TGTGCCAGCAGTGACCTAGCGGGAGAATACAATGAGCAGTTCTTC.

The chain links TRBV4-3 to TRBJ2-2; the D gene is possibly TRBD2 (5 bases). Germline CDR1 is LGHNA and CDR2 is YSLEER. The CDR3 spans 15 residues. The V and J ends lost 4 bases and 1 base respectively, with 10 bases between them. The CDR3 sequence: CASSPHGLNTGELFF. The DNA of the CDR3 is TGCGCCAGCAGCCCGCACGGACTGAACACCGGGGAGCTGTTTTTT.

This clone was picked up one time. V is TRBV7-6 and J is TRBJ1-2, with 7 bases lining up with TRBD1. Looked up from germline, CDR1 is SGHVS and CDR2 is FNYEAQ. This CDR3 is built from 16 residues. V shed 1 base, J shed 4 bases, and the junction held 9 bases outside the gene matches. In DNA, the CDR3 is TGTGCCAGCAGCTTAGAAGGGGGCGCACCCCCCTATGGCTACACCTTC. Residues: CASSLEGGAPPYGYTF.

The chain recombines TRBV9 with TRBJ2-2, with a possible D match to TRBD1 (8 bases). Trimming stripped 4 bases from V and 1 base from J, with 14 bases between. The CDR3 is 16 residues long. From germline, CDR1 is SGDLS and CDR2 YYNGEE. The CDR3 sequence is CASSQTGGVNTGELFF. The CDR3 coding sequence is TGTGCCAGCAGCCAAACAGGGGGGGTGAACACCGGGGAGCTGTTTTTT.

A few counts support this clone. In DNA, the CDR3 is TGTGCCAGTAGTAGGCAGGCGACTAACTATGGCTACACCTTC. It encodes CASSRQATNYGYTF. The chain couples TRBV19 to TRBJ1-2; D remains unclear. Looked up from germline, CDR1 is LNHDA and CDR2 is SQIVND (reference sequence). The CDR3 has 14 amino acids. Trimming took off 4 bases at V and 0 bases at J, with 9 bases between the two ends. Based on the CDR3 plus reference TRBV19 and TRBJ1-2, the full variable domain is DGGITQSPKYLFRKEGQNVTLSCEQNLNHDAMYWYRQDPGQGLRLIYYSQIVNDFQKGDIAEGYSVSREKKESFPLTVTSAQKNPTAFYLCASSRQATNYGYTFGSGTRLTVV.

The CDR3 here is CASSSQGRSETQYF. The CDR3, as DNA: TGTGCCAGCAGTTCACAGGGGAGGTCAGAGACCCAGTACTTC. V is TRBV28 and J is TRBJ2-5; tentatively, D is TRBD1 (7 bases). CDR3 length: 14 amino acids. Per the germline V gene, CDR1 is MDHEN and CDR2 is SYDVKM. Trimming removed 4 bases at V and 4 bases at J, with 13 bases between.